The clone carrying this T cell receptor beta chain has just one count. Original methodology: Using reference gene primer amplification, nucleated cell counts were estimated. Sequencing was performed with immunoSEQ multiplex PCR; in TCRdb, only in-frame clones are kept and a portion is missing. The V and J calls and clone size were taken over from that table, and D and trimming were inferred from the DNA. The top ten hold 10% to 15% of the sample, which has fewer than 200,000 clones, 75% to 85% seen once. The record originates from a study of blood T cell repertoires in COVID-19. This CDR3 spans 15 amino acids. CDR1 and CDR2 from the germline V gene are SGHRS and YFSETQ. Germline trimming cut 3 bases from V and 5 bases from J; bases unmatched to any gene: 6.

V usage is TRBV5-1 and J usage is TRBJ2-7, with 12 bases aligning to TRBD1. Material: peripheral blood. The clonotype originates from a woman older than 75 with COVID-19, enrolled during active disease. The CDR3 here is CASSSTGTGGDEQYF. CDR3 DNA sequence: TGCGCCAGCAGCTCAACCGGGACAGGGGGCGACGAGCAGTACTTC.